Listed here are 10 T cell receptor beta chains from one sample, sequenced in a study of T cells in Graves' hyperthyroidism and ophthalmopathy. Amplification of TCR beta CDR3 regions used RNA as the template. With the HTBI primer set, the TCR CDR3 went through a first round of RT-PCR. MiXCR, applied by TCRdb to the multiplex PCR reads, yields one record per CDR3 protein. The sample shows about 760,000 distinct CDR3 sequences, roughly 32% of them seen only once. The sample was blood. These receptors were taken from a middle-aged woman with Graves' hyperthyroidism.

A remark on this clonotype: Since a much larger clone is just one base distant, this may be a read error. The chain joins TRBV19 to TRBJ1-1, with D hard to call. Trimming removed 1 base from V and 4 bases from J, with 13 bases in between. CDR1 is LNHDA, CDR2 SQIVND, per germline (reference sequence). The CDR3 runs to 15 residues. The CDR3 DNA reads TGTGCCAGTAGTATAGGTCCGAGTAGGCCCACTGAAGCTTTCTTT. Its translation is CASSIGPSRPTEAFF.

This clonotype was counted once. The chain couples TRBV6-5 to TRBJ1-5; D is possibly TRBD1 (6 bases). CDR1 is MNHEY, CDR2 SVGAGI, per germline. The length of the CDR3 is 14 residues. V shed 7 bases and J shed 5 bases, with 15 bases lying between them. CDR3: CASNKYRVHQPQHF. In DNA form, the CDR3 reads TGTGCCAGCAATAAATACAGGGTGCATCAGCCCCAGCATTTT.

There are many counts of this clonotype. This chain uses TRBV29-1 with TRBJ2-6, with D perhaps TRBD2 (5 bases). Germline-derived CDR1 and CDR2 are SQVTM and ANQGSEA. This CDR3 has 15 amino acids. Trimming took 1 base from V and 3 from J, leaving 10 bases between them. CDR3 in DNA: TGCAGCGTTGAAGGTACGGGGATTGGGGCCAACGTCCTGACTTTC. This encodes CSVEGTGIGANVLTF.

This clonotype came up many times. This sequence joins TRBV7-8 and TRBJ1-1; D ambiguous. Trimming shortened V by 1 base and J by 1 base, and 16 bases separated the two germline ends. The CDR3 runs 17 residues. Germline V gene data show CDR1 as SGHVS and CDR2 as FQNEAQ. This chain's CDR3 is CASSLDGSRLRNTEAFF. The CDR3 bases are TGTGCCAGCAGCTTAGATGGGTCACGATTAAGGAACACTGAAGCTTTCTTT.

The gene calls are TRBV29-1 and TRBJ2-5; 8 bases map to TRBD1. This CDR3 comprises 19 residues. Germline loops: CDR1 SQVTM, CDR2 ANQGSEA. After removal of 3 bases from V and 5 bases from J, the junction contained 23 bases not matched to a gene. Here the CDR3 reads CSVDDGVTGTGMTWETQYF. CDR3 bases: TGCAGCGTTGACGACGGGGTTACCGGGACAGGAATGACCTGGGAGACCCAGTACTTC.

This clonotype occurred a few times. V and J are TRBV12-3 or TRBV12-4 and TRBJ2-7; D possibly corresponds to TRBD2 (6 bases). V lost 6 bases and J lost 6, with 12 bases in between. The CDR3 covers 12 residues. CDR3 sequence reads: CASRGGLPEQYF. DNA of the CDR3: TGTGCCAGCAGGGGAGGACTCCCCGAGCAGTACTTC.

The V call is TRBV24-1, the J call TRBJ1-1; 9 positions match TRBD1. The CDR3 is 16 amino acids. The germline CDR1 and CDR2 sequences are KGHDR and SFDVKD. Trimming at V came to 9 bases and at J to 5 bases, leaving 15 bases not matched to a gene. The CDR3 DNA reads as TGTGCCACCGGATTACCGGGACAGGGTCTCGGGACTGAAGCTTTCTTT. Encoded protein: CATGLPGQGLGTEAFF.

This clonotype was observed at least ten times. The gene calls are TRBV9 and TRBJ1-5; 9 nucleotides line up with TRBD1. V shed 4 bases, J shed 3 bases, and the junction held 5 bases outside the gene matches. Per the germline V gene, CDR1 is SGDLS and CDR2 is YYNGEE. The CDR3 covers 15 residues. In DNA, the CDR3 is TGTGCCAGCAGCCCGGCACAGGGGGCCAATCAGCCCCAGCATTTT. Its protein product is CASSPAQGANQPQHF.

The table lists this clonotype with many counts. J is TRBJ1-5 and V is TRBV19; D call uncertain. Deletions cut 6 bases from V and 3 bases from J, with 6 bases between. This CDR3 comprises 12 residues. CDR1 is LNHDA and CDR2 is SQIVND in the germline V gene (reference sequence). CDR3 sequence: CASRSNNQPQHF. The CDR3 bases are TGTGCCAGTAGATCGAACAATCAGCCCCAGCATTTT.

The rearrangement joins TRBV5-1 to TRBJ2-7; TRBD2 aligns across 7 bases. Germline values: CDR1 SGHRS, CDR2 YFSETQ. The ends lost 4 bases at V and 2 bases at J; junction bases unmatched: 9. This CDR3 region has 15 residues. CDR3: CASSQEGTTTYEQYF. The CDR3 nucleotides are TGCGCCAGCAGCCAAGAAGGGACTACCACCTACGAGCAGTACTTC.